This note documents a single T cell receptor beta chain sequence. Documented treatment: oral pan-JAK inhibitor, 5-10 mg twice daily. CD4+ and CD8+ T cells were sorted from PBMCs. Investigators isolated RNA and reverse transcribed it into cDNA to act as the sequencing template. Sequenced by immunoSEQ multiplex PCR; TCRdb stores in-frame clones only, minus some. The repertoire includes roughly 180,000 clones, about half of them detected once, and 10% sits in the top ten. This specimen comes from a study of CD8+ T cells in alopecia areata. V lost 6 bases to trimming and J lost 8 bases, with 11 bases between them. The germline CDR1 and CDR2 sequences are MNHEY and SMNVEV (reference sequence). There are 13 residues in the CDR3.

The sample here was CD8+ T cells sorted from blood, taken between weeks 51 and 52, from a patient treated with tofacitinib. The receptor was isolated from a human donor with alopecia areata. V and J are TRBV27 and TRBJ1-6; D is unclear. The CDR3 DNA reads TGTGCCAGCAGGTGGTCCGTCGATTCACCCCTCCACTTT. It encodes CASRWSVDSPLHF.